The 13 T cell receptor beta chains listed next were all sequenced from one sample in a study of T cell responses to AZD1222 COVID-19 vaccine. The repertoire was sequenced with immunoSEQ multiplex PCR; TCRdb's copy has only in-frame clones and lacks some. Among 100,000 or so clones, roughly 88% were seen once, and the ten largest hold about 2.7%. The sequenced sample was peripheral blood, obtained on day 0 of AZD1222 vaccination. These receptors all come from an adult in good health.

This clone occurred once. The chain recombines TRBV15 with TRBJ2-3; 7 bases match TRBD1. Germline V gene data show CDR1 as LNHNV and CDR2 as YYDKDF (reference sequence). The V and J ends lost 0 bases and 4 bases, in that order; junction bases with no gene match: 4. This CDR3 is 15 amino acids long. CDR3 coding DNA: TGTGCCACCAGCAGAGATCAAGGGGGCGCAGATACGCAGTATTTT. This encodes CATSRDQGGADTQYF. Full variable domain (remainder filled in from reference TRBV15 and TRBJ2-3): DAMVIQNPRYQVTQFGKPVTLSCSQTLNHNVMYWYQQKSSQAPKLLFHYYDKDFNNEADTPDNFQSRRPNTSFCFLDIRSPGLGDTAMYLCATSRDQGGADTQYFGPGTRLTVL.

This chain joins TRBV9 and TRBJ1-3; TRBD1 might be the D (5 bases). This CDR3 region has 16 residues. The germline V and J ends were trimmed by 0 bases and 2 bases, with 12 bases remaining between them. In germline, CDR1 is SGDLS, CDR2 YYNGEE. The CDR3 reads CASSVGGVATGNTIYF. CDR3 sequence (DNA): TGTGCCAGCAGCGTAGGGGGGGTCGCGACTGGAAACACCATATATTTT.

CDR3 in DNA: TGTGCCAGCAGCTTGGGAGACAGGTTATCGAACACTGAAGCTTTCTTT. This gives the protein CASSLGDRLSNTEAFF. The rearrangement joins TRBV11-1 to TRBJ1-1, with a tentative D call TRBD1 (6 bases). V lost 3 bases, J lost 1 base, and 15 bases lay in between. CDR1 and CDR2 (germline): SGHAT, FQDESV (reference sequence). The CDR3 runs to 16 residues.

V and J are TRBV20-1 and TRBJ1-1, with 8 bases matching TRBD1. Losses at the gene ends were 3 bases for V and 1 base for J; bases not matched to a gene: 7. Germline CDR1 reads DFQATT; CDR2 reads SNEGSKA (reference sequence). The CDR3 consists of 15 residues. CDR3 protein: CSASGFGQGNTEAFF. CDR3 sequence (DNA): TGCAGTGCTAGTGGTTTTGGACAGGGGAACACTGAAGCTTTCTTT.

The chain carries TRBV11-2 and TRBJ1-2; 8 nucleotides agree with TRBD1. Trimming removed 5 bases from V and 5 bases from J; junction bases left unmatched: 7. CDR1 and CDR2 from the germline V gene are SGHAT and FQNNGV. This CDR3 is 14 amino acids long. The DNA of the CDR3 is TGTGCCAGCAGCGCACAGGGGGGGCTGTATGGCTACACCTTC. This encodes CASSAQGGLYGYTF. Using reference TRBV11-2 and TRBJ1-2 for the parts outside the CDR3, the full variable domain is EAGVAQSPRYKIIEKRQSVAFWCNPISGHATLYWYQQILGQGPKLLIQFQNNGVVDDSQLPKDRFSAERLKGVDSTLKIQPAKLEDSAVYLCASSAQGGLYGYTFGSGTRLTVV.

The J gene is TRBJ1-2, the V gene TRBV15, with D possibly matching TRBD1 (6 bases). CDR1 and CDR2 (germline): LNHNV, YYDKDF (reference sequence). The CDR3 spans 14 residues. The V end was cut by 0 bases, the J end by 4 bases, with 9 bases between. The DNA of the CDR3 is TGTGCCACCAGCAGAGAGGGAGGGGGCTATGGCTACACCTTC. This encodes CATSREGGGYGYTF.

The chain combines TRBV3-1 (or the pseudogene TRBV3-2) with TRBJ2-4; the match to TRBD1 covers 9 bases. J lost 0 bases, V lost 4 bases, and 4 bases had no gene match. CDR1 and CDR2 (germline): LGHDT, YNNKEL (reference sequence). This CDR3 spans 16 amino acids. DNA for the CDR3: TGTGCCAGCAGCCCGTCACAGGGGGCAGCCAAAAACATTCAGTACTTC. Its protein product is CASSPSQGAAKNIQYF.

This sequence joins TRBV3-1 (or the pseudogene TRBV3-2) and TRBJ2-3; TRBD2 agrees at 10 bases. Trimming cost V 8 bases and J 5 bases; bases outside gene matches: 7. Germline CDR1 LGHDT, CDR2 YNNKEL (reference sequence). This CDR3 is 14 amino acids long. In DNA form, the CDR3 reads TGTGCCAGCGCTCATAGCGGGGGGAAAGATACGCAGTATTTT. This translates into CASAHSGGKDTQYF.

The genes are TRBV4-1 and TRBJ2-2; no clear D. CDR3 length: 14 residues. V lost 6 bases to trimming and J lost 4 bases, with 12 bases between them. Germline V lookup: CDR1 MGHRA, CDR2 YSYEKL. This chain's CDR3 is CASRPRWGTGELFF. The CDR3 DNA sequence: TGCGCCAGCAGACCCAGGTGGGGCACCGGGGAGCTGTTTTTT.

The rearrangement links TRBV28 to TRBJ2-3, with 10 bases that match TRBD2. This CDR3 has 18 residues. The J segment lost 1 base and the V segment lost 2 bases, leaving 9 bases of the junction unmatched. Germline CDR1 is MDHEN and CDR2 is SYDVKM. The CDR3 DNA sequence: TGTGCCAGCAGTTTAGGGAGGTCAGCGGGAGGGGGCACAGATACGCAGTATTTT. Encoded protein: CASSLGRSAGGGTDTQYF.

V usage is TRBV7-3 and J usage is TRBJ2-7, with 8 bases identical to TRBD2. Germline CDR1 reads SGHTA; CDR2 reads FQGTGA. This CDR3 spans 13 amino acids. Trimming took 2 bases from V and 11 from J; bases not matched to a gene: 8. This CDR3 reads CASSLDAGTREYF. CDR3 coding DNA: TGTGCCAGCAGCTTAGATGCCGGGACTAGAGAGTACTTC.

The chain couples TRBV2 to TRBJ1-2; D is possibly TRBD1 (5 bases). Germline values: CDR1 SNHLY, CDR2 FYNNEI. This CDR3 is 19 amino acids long. The V and J ends lost 3 bases and 1 base respectively, with 24 bases between them. The CDR3 loop reads CASSDVVAAGLALNYGYTF. CDR3 nucleotides: TGTGCCAGCAGTGATGTGGTTGCGGCGGGACTCGCCCTTAACTATGGCTACACCTTC.

The chain employs TRBV6-2 or TRBV6-3 and TRBJ1-2; D is unclear. The CDR3 runs 13 residues. V was clipped by 6 bases and J by 4 bases, with 12 bases between them. The germline V gene has CDR1 MNHEY and CDR2 SVGEGT. CDR3 in amino acids: CASSLNTAYGYTF. CDR3 nucleotides: TGTGCCAGCAGCCTCAACACAGCCTATGGCTACACCTTC.